The 14 T cell receptor beta chains in this list originate from one sample, sequenced in a study of blood T cell repertoires in COVID-19. Libraries were prepared by immunoSEQ multiplex PCR; TCRdb keeps only in-frame clonotypes and omits some of them. The sample holds about 440,000 clones; about 85% are singletons and the top ten take nearly 2%. The material sequenced was PBMCs or T cells enriched from blood (not recorded which). These receptors all come from a woman aged 18-29 years with acute COVID-19.

The chain recombines TRBV27 with TRBJ2-7; no definite D call. The CDR3 consists of 16 residues. Germline V gives CDR1 MNHEY, CDR2 SMNVEV (reference sequence). V lost 2 bases, J lost 0 bases, and 14 bases lay in between. Written as DNA, the CDR3 is TGTGCCAGCAGTTTAACCCCACCTAACCCCTCCTACGAGCAGTACTTC. It specifies CASSLTPPNPSYEQYF.

This clone was recorded only once. The chain uses TRBV24-1 and TRBJ1-1; no firm D call. Deletions cut 5 bases from V and 1 base from J, with 10 bases between. CDR3 size: 14 residues. The germline V gene has CDR1 KGHDR and CDR2 SFDVKD. The CDR3 spells CATSGRGGNTEAFF. Written as DNA, the CDR3 is TGTGCCACCAGTGGGAGAGGAGGGAACACTGAAGCTTTCTTT.

The chain employs TRBV15 and TRBJ2-3; TRBD1 is a possible D gene (5 bases). V was clipped by 2 bases and J by 4 bases, with 25 bases between them. This CDR3 has 19 residues. CDR1 and CDR2 from the germline V gene are LNHNV and YYDKDF (reference sequence). CDR3 residues: CATSRIRGPAKVSSDTQYF. CDR3 nucleotides: TGTGCCACCAGCAGAATAAGGGGCCCCGCGAAGGTGAGCTCAGATACGCAGTATTTT. Using reference TRBV15 and TRBJ2-3 for the parts outside the CDR3, the full variable domain is DAMVIQNPRYQVTQFGKPVTLSCSQTLNHNVMYWYQQKSSQAPKLLFHYYDKDFNNEADTPDNFQSRRPNTSFCFLDIRSPGLGDTAMYLCATSRIRGPAKVSSDTQYFGPGTRLTVL.

The rearrangement links TRBV2 to TRBJ1-4; D is undetermined. V was cut by 3 bases and J by 8 bases, with 7 bases left in between. Looked up from germline, CDR1 is SNHLY and CDR2 is FYNNEI. The CDR3 extends over 12 amino acids. The CDR3 DNA follows: TGTGCCAGCAGTGACAGAACCGAAAAACTGTTTTTT. Protein: CASSDRTEKLFF.

The chain has TRBV2 and TRBJ2-1; 9 positions agree with TRBD2. Germline CDR1 SNHLY, CDR2 FYNNEI. Trimming took 7 bases from V and 9 from J; bases not matched to a gene: 10. This CDR3 is 14 amino acids long. CDR3 bases: TGTGCCAGCATGGAGCGGGAGGTTTTGAGTGAGCAGTTCTTC. This codes for CASMEREVLSEQFF.

V is TRBV14 and J is TRBJ2-1; a possible D gene is TRBD2 (6 bases). CDR3 length: 14 residues. Trimming left V 2 bases short and J 5 bases short, with 10 bases between. The germline V gene has CDR1 SGHDN and CDR2 FVKESK. The CDR3 loop is CASSQRLVHNEQFF. The CDR3, as DNA: TGTGCCAGCAGCCAACGACTAGTCCACAATGAGCAGTTCTTC.

Details on this clone: A read error may produce the germline difference seen at one junction end. The chain uses TRBV7-7 and TRBJ1-1, with D unresolved. The CDR3 is made up of 13 amino acids. CDR1 SSHAT and CDR2 FNYEAQ come from the germline V gene (reference sequence). This CDR3 is CASSREVNTEAFF. Here the CDR3 DNA reads TGTGCTAGCAGCCGAGAGGTGAACACTGAAGCTTTCTTT. The full variable domain, its missing parts supplied by reference TRBV7-7 and TRBJ1-1, is GAGVSQSPRYKVTKRGQDVTLRCDPISSHATLYWYQQALGQGPEFLTYFNYEAQPDKSGLPSDRFSAERPEGSISTLTIQRTEQRDSAMYRCASSREVNTEAFFGQGTRLTVV.

The chain recombines TRBV4-3 with TRBJ2-3; 8 bases line up with TRBD1. The CDR3 contains 18 residues. Trimming cost V 3 bases and J 0 bases; bases outside gene matches: 11. Germline V CDR1 and CDR2: LGHNA, YSLEER. The CDR3 DNA reads as TGCGCCAGCAGCCACCAACTCAGACAGGGGATAAGCACAGATACGCAGTATTTT. As protein: CASSHQLRQGISTDTQYF.

This clone was counted a few times. The CDR3 is CASRKDKSSYEQYF. DNA for the CDR3: TGTGCCAGCAGGAAAGACAAGAGCTCCTACGAGCAGTACTTC. V gene TRBV2 combines with J gene TRBJ2-7, with D unresolved. This CDR3 is 14 amino acids long. V was shortened by 6 bases and J by 0 bases, with 12 bases between the two germline ends. Germline CDR1 SNHLY, CDR2 FYNNEI.

This sequence joins TRBV5-1 and TRBJ1-1; D unresolved. The CDR3 consists of 16 residues. Deletions cut 1 base from V and 5 bases from J, with 18 bases between. Per the germline V gene, CDR1 is SGHRS and CDR2 is YFSETQ. In nucleotides, the CDR3 is TGCGCCAGCAGCTTGTATTCATGGGGAGTGGTTACTGAAGCTTTCTTT. It encodes CASSLYSWGVVTEAFF.

V is TRBV4-3 and J is TRBJ1-4, with D uncertain. V gave up 4 bases and J gave up 0 bases, with 18 bases separating them. CDR1 is LGHNA and CDR2 is YSLEER in the germline V gene. The CDR3 is 18 amino acids. In DNA, the CDR3 is TGCGCCAGCAGCCTTCGGGATCGCCCCCGCGCAACTAATGAAAAACTGTTTTTT. As protein: CASSLRDRPRATNEKLFF.

This clone was observed a single time. The chain joins TRBV11-2 to TRBJ2-7; TRBD1 matches 7 bases. V lost 0 bases to trimming and J lost 4 bases; unmatched junction nucleotides: 6. Germline V gene lookup returns CDR1 SGHAT and CDR2 FQNNGV. This CDR3 is built from 15 residues. CDR3 in DNA: TGTGCCAGCAGCTTAGACCTGGGACAGTCTTACGAGCAGTACTTC. Protein sequence: CASSLDLGQSYEQYF.

This clone was detected only once. V is TRBV27 and J is TRBJ1-2; 8 bases agree with TRBD1. Germline V gene data show CDR1 as MNHEY and CDR2 as SMNVEV (reference sequence). Trimming cost V 4 bases and J 5 bases; bases outside gene matches: 3. The CDR3 contains 13 residues. The CDR3 nucleotides read TGTGCCAGCAGTTCGCAGGGGGCTTATGGCTACACCTTC. As protein: CASSSQGAYGYTF.

This sequence joins TRBV5-4 and TRBJ1-1, with a weak D call TRBD1 (5 bases). Trimming left V 2 bases short and J 5 bases short, with 10 bases between. The CDR3 covers 13 residues. Germline lookup yields CDR1 SGHNT and CDR2 YYREEE (reference sequence). This CDR3 is CASSFPGQTEAFF. The CDR3 DNA is TGTGCCAGCAGCTTCCCAGGGCAAACTGAAGCTTTCTTT.